Presented here are 9 T cell receptor beta chains from one specimen sequenced in a study of OX40 agonist ivuxolimab in advanced cancers. Sequencing used immunoSEQ multiplex PCR; TCRdb keeps in-frame clones, though not all of them. The sample consists of about 30,000 clones, around nine tenths of them appearing once. This sample comprised CD4+ or CD8+ T cells sorted from blood, obtained in a trial of the OX40 agonist ivuxolimab. The receptor set was obtained from an adult with an advanced solid tumor such as melanoma, head and neck, liver or kidney cancer.

This clone appeared once. The chain couples TRBV29-1 to TRBJ2-1, with D perhaps matching TRBD1 (6 bases). The CDR3 is 10 amino acids. The germline V gene has CDR1 SQVTM and CDR2 ANQGSEA. V was pared by 7 bases and J by 10 bases, with 11 bases between. CDR3 sequence reads: CSGRGTEQFF. The CDR3 DNA reads as TGCAGCGGCCGAGGGACAGAGCAGTTCTTC.

The genes are TRBV13 and TRBJ2-5; no firm D call. This CDR3 region has 15 residues. The germline gives CDR1 PRHDT, CDR2 FYEKMQ (reference sequence). The V and J ends lost 7 bases and 4 bases respectively, with 19 bases between them. The CDR3 protein is CASTLRVEMVETQYF. The CDR3 DNA is TGTGCCAGCACCCTTAGGGTTGAAATGGTAGAGACCCAGTACTTC.

V is TRBV6-4 and J is TRBJ2-7; 7 bases are shared with TRBD1. This CDR3 region has 13 residues. CDR1 MRHNA and CDR2 SNTAGT come from the germline V gene. The junction had 6 bases not matched to a gene; V was cut back by 9 bases and J by 1 base. CDR3 nucleotide sequence: TGTGCCAGATGTATGGACAGGTCCTACGAGCAGTACTTC. Protein product: CARCMDRSYEQYF.

This clone was picked up one time. The chain links TRBV5-5 to TRBJ2-7; no clear D gene. Germline CDR1 SGHKS, CDR2 YYEKEE (reference sequence). The CDR3 has 15 amino acids. Deletions cut 0 bases from V and 4 bases from J, with 14 bases between. CDR3 sequence reads: CASSLEQWLGYEQYF. The CDR3 DNA follows: TGTGCCAGCAGCTTGGAACAGTGGCTAGGATACGAGCAGTACTTC.

The rearrangement joins TRBV9 to TRBJ2-1; 11 positions agree with TRBD2. The germline gives CDR1 SGDLS, CDR2 YYNGEE. Germline trimming cut 4 bases from V and 2 bases from J; bases unmatched to any gene: 17. The CDR3 loop spans 20 amino acids. The CDR3, as DNA: TGTGCCAGCAGCCACACCCTCCCCCTCGGGACTAGCGGTACCTACAATGAGCAGTTCTTC. It encodes CASSHTLPLGTSGTYNEQFF.

The genes are TRBV27 and TRBJ1-1; D gene unclear. This CDR3 is built from 11 residues. V was shortened by 6 bases and J by 3 bases, with 5 bases between the two germline ends. From germline, CDR1 is MNHEY and CDR2 SMNVEV (reference sequence). CDR3 in DNA: TGTGCCAGCAGAAAGGACACTGAAGCTTTCTTT. Amino acids: CASRKDTEAFF.

The chain links TRBV6-5 to TRBJ1-2; the match to TRBD1 covers 7 bases. CDR1 MNHEY and CDR2 SVGAGI come from the germline V gene. V was pared by 3 bases and J by 6 bases, with 4 bases of the junction left unmatched. The CDR3 length is 13 residues. The CDR3 loop is CASSYEGADGYTF. In DNA form, the CDR3 reads TGTGCCAGCAGTTATGAGGGGGCGGATGGCTACACCTTC.

The CDR3 nucleotides read TGTGCCAGCAGTTGGCTCGGACAGTCCTACGAGCAGTACTTC. Translation: CASSWLGQSYEQYF. The V call is TRBV27, the J call TRBJ2-7, with D perhaps matching TRBD1 (6 bases). This CDR3 has 14 amino acids. Germline V gene sequence: CDR1 MNHEY, CDR2 SMNVEV (reference sequence). V lost 4 bases, J lost 1 base, and 11 bases lay in between.

The chain recombines TRBV9 with TRBJ2-3, with 10 positions matching TRBD2. The CDR3 has 16 amino acids. The V and J ends lost 4 bases and 4 bases, in that order; junction bases with no gene match: 9. Germline CDR1 and CDR2: SGDLS and YYNGEE. CDR3 in amino acids: CASSPLAGVAADTQYF. The CDR3 nucleotides read TGTGCCAGCAGCCCCCTAGCGGGAGTGGCAGCAGATACGCAGTATTTT.